This T cell receptor beta chain is from a study of molecular identifiers for immune sequencing clone quantification. Germline CDR1 DFQATT, CDR2 SNEGSKA (reference sequence). The V gene lost 0 bases and the J gene lost 0 bases, with 11 bases spanning the gap. CDR3 size: 15 residues. TCRdb called the PCR reads again in MiXCR, with one record for every CDR3 protein. The profile shows tens of thousands of distinct CDR3 sequences, roughly 15% of them singletons. This clonotype was found many times. Sequencing was done on a sample of naive CD8+ T cells from blood, with Jurkat cell RNA spiked in. Subset described: FACS-sorted CD8+CD4-CCR7+CD45RA+ naive T cells. The sequence came from a human donor in good health. Some libraries in this study had Jurkat cell RNA spiked in. V usage is TRBV20-1 and J usage is TRBJ1-1, with no clear D. The CDR3 nucleotides read TGCAGTGCTAGAGATCTGGCCGAGGTGAACACTGAAGCTTTCTTT. Its protein product is CSARDLAEVNTEAFF.